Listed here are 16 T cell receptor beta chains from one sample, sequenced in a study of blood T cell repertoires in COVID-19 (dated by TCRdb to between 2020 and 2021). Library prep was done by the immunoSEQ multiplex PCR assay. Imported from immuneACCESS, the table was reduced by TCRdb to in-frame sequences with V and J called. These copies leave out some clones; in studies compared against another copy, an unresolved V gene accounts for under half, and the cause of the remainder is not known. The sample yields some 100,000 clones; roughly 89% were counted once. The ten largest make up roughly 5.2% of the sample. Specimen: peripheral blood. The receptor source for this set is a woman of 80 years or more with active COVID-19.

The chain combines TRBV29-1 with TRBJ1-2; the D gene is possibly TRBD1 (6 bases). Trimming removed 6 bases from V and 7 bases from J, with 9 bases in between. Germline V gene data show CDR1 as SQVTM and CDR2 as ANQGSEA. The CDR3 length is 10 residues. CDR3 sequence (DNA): TGCAGCGTGGGGGCCAGTGGCTACACCTTC. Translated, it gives CSVGASGYTF.

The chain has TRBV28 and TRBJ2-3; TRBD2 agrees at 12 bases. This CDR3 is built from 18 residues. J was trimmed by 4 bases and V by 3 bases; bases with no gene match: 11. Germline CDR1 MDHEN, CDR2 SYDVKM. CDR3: CASSFGLAGGPRPDTQYF. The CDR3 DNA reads TGTGCCAGCAGTTTCGGGCTAGCGGGAGGGCCCCGGCCAGATACGCAGTATTTT.

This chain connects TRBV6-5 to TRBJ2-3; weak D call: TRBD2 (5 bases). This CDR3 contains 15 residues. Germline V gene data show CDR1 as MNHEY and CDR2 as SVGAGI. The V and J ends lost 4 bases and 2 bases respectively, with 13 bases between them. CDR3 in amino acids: CASSWGGLSTDTQYF. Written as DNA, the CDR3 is TGTGCCAGCAGTTGGGGTGGACTCTCCACAGATACGCAGTATTTT.

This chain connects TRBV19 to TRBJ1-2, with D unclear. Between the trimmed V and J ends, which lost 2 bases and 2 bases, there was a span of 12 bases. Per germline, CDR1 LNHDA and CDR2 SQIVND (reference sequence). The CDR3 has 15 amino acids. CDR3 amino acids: CASSINSRGNYGYTF. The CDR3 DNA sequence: TGTGCCAGTAGTATAAATTCAAGAGGGAACTATGGCTACACCTTC. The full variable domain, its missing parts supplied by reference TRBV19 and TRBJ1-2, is DGGITQSPKYLFRKEGQNVTLSCEQNLNHDAMYWYRQDPGQGLRLIYYSQIVNDFQKGDIAEGYSVSREKKESFPLTVTSAQKNPTAFYLCASSINSRGNYGYTFGSGTRLTVV.

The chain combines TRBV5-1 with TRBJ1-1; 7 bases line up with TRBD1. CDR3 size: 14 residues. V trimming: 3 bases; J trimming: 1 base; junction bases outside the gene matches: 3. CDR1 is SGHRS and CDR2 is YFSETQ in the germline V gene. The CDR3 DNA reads TGCGCCAGCAGCTGGGACAGCTCGAACACTGAAGCTTTCTTT. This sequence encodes CASSWDSSNTEAFF.

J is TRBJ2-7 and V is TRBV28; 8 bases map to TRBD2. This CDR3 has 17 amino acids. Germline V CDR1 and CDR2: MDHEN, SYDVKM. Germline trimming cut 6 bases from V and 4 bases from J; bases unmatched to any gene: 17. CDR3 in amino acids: CASSIAHSGSGRYEQYF. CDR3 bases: TGTGCCAGCAGCATAGCCCATTCAGGAAGCGGGAGATACGAGCAGTACTTC. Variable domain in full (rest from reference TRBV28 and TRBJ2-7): DVKVTQSSRYLVKRTGEKVFLECVQDMDHENMFWYRQDPGLGLRLIYFSYDVKMKEKGDIPEGYSVSREKKERFSLILESASTNQTSMYLCASSIAHSGSGRYEQYFGPGTRLTVT.

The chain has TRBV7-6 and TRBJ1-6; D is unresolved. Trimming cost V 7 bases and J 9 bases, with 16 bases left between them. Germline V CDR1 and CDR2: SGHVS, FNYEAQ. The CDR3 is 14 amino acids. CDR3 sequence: CASTLRTGGSPLHF. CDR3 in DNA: TGTGCCAGCACCCTAAGGACGGGAGGTTCACCCCTCCACTTT. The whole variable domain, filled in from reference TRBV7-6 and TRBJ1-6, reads GAGVSQSPRYKVTKRGQDVALRCDPISGHVSLYWYRQALGQGPEFLTYFNYEAQQDKSGLPNDRFSAERPEGSISTLTIQRTEQRDSAMYRCASTLRTGGSPLHFGNGTRLTVT.

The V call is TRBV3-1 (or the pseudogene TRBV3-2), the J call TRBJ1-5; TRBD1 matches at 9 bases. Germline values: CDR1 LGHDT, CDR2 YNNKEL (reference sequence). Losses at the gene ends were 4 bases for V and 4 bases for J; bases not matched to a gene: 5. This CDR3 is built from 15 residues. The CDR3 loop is CASSLGQGGNQPQHF. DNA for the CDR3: TGTGCCAGCAGCCTGGGACAGGGTGGTAATCAGCCCCAGCATTTT.

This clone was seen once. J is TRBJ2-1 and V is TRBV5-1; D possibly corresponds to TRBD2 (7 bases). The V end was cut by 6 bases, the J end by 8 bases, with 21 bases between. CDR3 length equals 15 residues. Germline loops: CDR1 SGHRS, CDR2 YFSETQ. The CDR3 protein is CASTHGRGMRDEQFF. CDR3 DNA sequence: TGCGCCAGCACTCATGGGAGGGGGATGCGGGATGAGCAGTTCTTC.

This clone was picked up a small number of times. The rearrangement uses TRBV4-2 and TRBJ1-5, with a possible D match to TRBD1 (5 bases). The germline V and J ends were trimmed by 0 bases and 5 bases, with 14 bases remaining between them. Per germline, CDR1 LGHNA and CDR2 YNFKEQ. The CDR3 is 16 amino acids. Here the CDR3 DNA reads TGTGCCAGCAGCCAAGAAGTGGTTTCAGGGTATCAGCCCCAGCATTTT. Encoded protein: CASSQEVVSGYQPQHF.

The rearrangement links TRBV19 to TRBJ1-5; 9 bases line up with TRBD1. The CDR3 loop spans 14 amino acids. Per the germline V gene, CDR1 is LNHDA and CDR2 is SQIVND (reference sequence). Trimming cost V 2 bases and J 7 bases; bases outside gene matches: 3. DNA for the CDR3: TGTGCCAGTAGTATAAGGACAGGGGTACAGCCCCAGCATTTT. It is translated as CASSIRTGVQPQHF.

The CDR3 region is CSVAPGTGGGYGYTF. In nucleotides, the CDR3 is TGCAGCGTTGCCCCCGGGACAGGGGGTGGCTATGGCTACACCTTC. The rearrangement links TRBV29-1 to TRBJ1-2, with 11 positions matching TRBD1. CDR3 length equals 15 residues. V lost 4 bases to trimming and J lost 4 bases; unmatched junction nucleotides: 8. Germline V CDR1 and CDR2: SQVTM, ANQGSEA.

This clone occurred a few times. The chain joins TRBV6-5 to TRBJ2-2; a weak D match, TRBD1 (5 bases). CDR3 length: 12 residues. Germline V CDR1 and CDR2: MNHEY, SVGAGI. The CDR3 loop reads CALGANTGELFF. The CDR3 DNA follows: TGTGCATTAGGGGCGAACACCGGGGAGCTGTTTTTT.

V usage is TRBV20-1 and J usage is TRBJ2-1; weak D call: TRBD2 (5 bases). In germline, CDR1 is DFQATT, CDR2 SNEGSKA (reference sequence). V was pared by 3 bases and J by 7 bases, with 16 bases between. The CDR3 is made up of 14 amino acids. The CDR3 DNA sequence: TGCAGTGCTAGTTGGTGGGGAGAGAGGAATGAGCAGTTCTTC. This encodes CSASWWGERNEQFF.

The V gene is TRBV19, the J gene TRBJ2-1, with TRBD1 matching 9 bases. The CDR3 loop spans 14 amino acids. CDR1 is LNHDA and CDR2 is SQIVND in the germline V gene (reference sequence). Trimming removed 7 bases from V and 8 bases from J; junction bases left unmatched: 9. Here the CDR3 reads CASTTGGIPHEQFF. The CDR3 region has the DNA TGTGCCAGTACAACAGGGGGCATTCCACATGAGCAGTTCTTC.

The CDR3 region has the DNA TGTGCCAGCAGCTTAAAAGGACTAGCGGGAGGGCGCACAGATACGCAGTATTTT. Protein: CASSLKGLAGGRTDTQYF. The chain recombines TRBV5-4 with TRBJ2-3; 15 bases fit TRBD2. Per germline, CDR1 SGHNT and CDR2 YYREEE (reference sequence). J was trimmed by 1 base and V by 2 bases; bases with no gene match: 5. The CDR3 has 18 residues.